This T cell receptor beta chain was found in a study of blood T cell repertoires in COVID-19. Study details: Acute and convalescent COVID-19 samples came from the United States, Italy and Spain. From T cells, B-cell-depleted T cells, or PBMCs came the material, which was cDNA or gDNA.

Between the trimmed V and J ends, which lost 3 bases and 6 bases, there was a span of 9 bases. CDR3 size: 12 residues. Sequencing was performed with immunoSEQ multiplex PCR; in TCRdb, only in-frame clones are kept and a portion is missing. The data contain around 210,000 clones, around 84% of them singletons. This TCR came from a human donor in a cohort sampled during active COVID-19. The sample taken for sequencing was peripheral blood. The rearrangement uses TRBV12-3 or TRBV12-4 and TRBJ2-7; D call uncertain. In DNA, the CDR3 is TGTGCCAGCAGTTTGTCGGTCGGCGAGCAGTACTTC. It encodes CASSLSVGEQYF.